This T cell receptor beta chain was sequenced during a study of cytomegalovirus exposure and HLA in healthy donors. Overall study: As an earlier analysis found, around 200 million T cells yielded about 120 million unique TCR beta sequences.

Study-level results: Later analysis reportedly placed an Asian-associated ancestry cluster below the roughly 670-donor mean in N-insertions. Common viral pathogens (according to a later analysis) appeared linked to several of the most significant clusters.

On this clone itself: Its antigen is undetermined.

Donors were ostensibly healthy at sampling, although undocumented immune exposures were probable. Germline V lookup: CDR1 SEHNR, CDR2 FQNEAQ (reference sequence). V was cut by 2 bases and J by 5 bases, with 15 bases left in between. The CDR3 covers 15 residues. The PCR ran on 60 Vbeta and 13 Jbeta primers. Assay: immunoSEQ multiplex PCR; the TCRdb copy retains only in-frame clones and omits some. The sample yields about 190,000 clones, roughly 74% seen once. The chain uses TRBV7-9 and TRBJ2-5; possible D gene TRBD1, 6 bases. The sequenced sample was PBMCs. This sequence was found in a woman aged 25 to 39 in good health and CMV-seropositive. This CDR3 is CASSLFPGAEETQYF. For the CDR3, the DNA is TGTGCCAGCAGCTTATTTCCAGGGGCGGAGGAGACCCAGTACTTC.